This is a list of T cell receptor beta chains from one sample in a study of Ad26.COV2.S vaccination and SARS-CoV-2 variants. TCRdb's copy holds only in-frame clones and misses some; the assay was immunoSEQ multiplex PCR. The data hold some 320,000 clones, with about 86% observed a single time. Sequenced here: peripheral blood, sampled in a trial of Ad26.COV2.S vaccine versus placebo. These receptor sequences come from a person between 18 and 60 years old who received the Ad26.COV2.S COVID-19 vaccine or a placebo. The CDR3 runs from the conserved cysteine through the conserved F or W. Fields, in order: clone size, D gene, V gene, J gene, CDR3 DNA, CDR3 protein. The D gene is left open where the match is weak. Rows may omit the clone size; those that give it use once, few, many or a size class.

>.|.|TRBV5-1|TRBJ2-3
TGCGCCAGCAGCCTAAGACCTGAATCAGATACGCAGTATTTT
CASSLRPESDTQYF
>.|.|TRBV18|TRBJ2-5
TGTGCCAGCTCACCGAGGGACTTCCCGCGGGAGACCCAGTACTTC
CASSPRDFPRETQYF
>.|.|TRBV18|TRBJ2-2
TGTGCCAGCTCATCTATGGACATCGCGAACACCGGGGAGCTGTTTTTT
CASSSMDIANTGELFF
>few|.|TRBV6-2/TRBV6-3|TRBJ1-2
TGTGCCAGCAGTTACTCGACGGCAGGGCATGGCTACACCTTC
CASSYSTAGHGYTF
>few|.|TRBV20-1|TRBJ2-7
TGCAGTGCTCTCAACTACGAGCAGTACTTC
CSALNYEQYF
>once|TRBD2|TRBV11-2|TRBJ2-3
TGTGCCAGCAGCTCCCAGACTAGCGGGGGGACAGATACGCAGTATTTT
CASSSQTSGGTDTQYF
>.|.|TRBV3-1/TRBV3-2|TRBJ1-3
TGTGCCAGCAGTCCCGATAACTCTGGAAACACCATATATTTT
CASSPDNSGNTIYF
>.|.|TRBV7-9|TRBJ1-1
TGTGCCAGCAGCTCACCCGGGACCGAAGCTTTCTTT
CASSSPGTEAFF
>.|TRBD2|TRBV5-4|TRBJ2-1
TGTGCCAGCAGCCCTACCCTAGCGGGGGGAATTAATGAGCAGTTCTTC
CASSPTLAGGINEQFF
>.|.|TRBV4-2|TRBJ1-2
TGTGCCAGCAGCCCCCCGACGGGGCAACTTTACTATGGCTACACCTTC
CASSPPTGQLYYGYTF
>few|.|TRBV11-2|TRBJ2-5
TGTGCCAGCAGCTTATCCGGGGAGGCCCAGTACTTC
CASSLSGEAQYF
>.|.|TRBV18|TRBJ2-7
TGTGCCAGCTCACAAGGCGGGGTGCACGAGCAGTACTTC
CASSQGGVHEQYF
>.|TRBD1|TRBV27|TRBJ2-5
TGTGCCAGCAGTCGATCCGGGACAGGGACGAGGAAGAGCGTGGAGACCCAGTACTTC
CASSRSGTGTRKSVETQYF
>.|.|TRBV5-6|TRBJ1-3
TGTGCCAGCAGCTTGGGTCAGGTTTCGAACTCTGGAAACACCATATATTTT
CASSLGQVSNSGNTIYF
>.|TRBD1|TRBV4-2|TRBJ1-6
TGTGCCAGCAGCCAATTCGGGACAGGGTACAATTCACCCCTCCACTTT
CASSQFGTGYNSPLHF
>.|TRBD1|TRBV7-8|TRBJ1-5
TGTGCCAGCAGTTGGGGGACAGGTAATCAGCCCCAGCATTTT
CASSWGTGNQPQHF
>.|.|TRBV16|TRBJ2-3
TGTGCCAGCAGCCAATTCGGTCTTGATACGCAGTATTTT
CASSQFGLDTQYF
>.|TRBD2|TRBV7-8|TRBJ2-1
TGTGCCAGCACCCGTCCGTCTAGCGGGGGTTGGTTCAGTGAGCAGTTCTTC
CASTRPSSGGWFSEQFF
>.|.|TRBV6-5|TRBJ2-3
TGTGCCAGCAGTTTGGGCGGGGGCACAGATACGCAGTATTTT
CASSLGGGTDTQYF
>.|.|TRBV6-6|TRBJ1-1
TGTGCCAGCGGCCCGAGACGGTGGAACACTGAAGCTTTCTTT
CASGPRRWNTEAFF
>.|TRBD1|TRBV25-1|TRBJ2-5
TGTGCCAGTCGGACAGGAGGCGAGACCCAGTACTTC
CASRTGGETQYF
>.|.|TRBV7-9|TRBJ1-6
TGTGCCAGCAGCCTACCTGGGACGGTTAATTCACCCCTCCACTTT
CASSLPGTVNSPLHF
>.|TRBD1|TRBV2|TRBJ1-5
TGTGCCAGCTCGCACTTACAGGGGAGCAATCAGCCCCAGCATTTT
CASSHLQGSNQPQHF
>.|.|TRBV30|TRBJ1-2
TGTGCCTGGAGCCCATCTATGACATTGGGGCTCTTCGGCTACACCTTC
CAWSPSMTLGLFGYTF
>.|TRBD1|TRBV12-5|TRBJ1-3
TGTGCTAGTGGTTCGGGACAGAAGATTAGTCTCGGCTCTGGAAACACCATATATTTT
CASGSGQKISLGSGNTIYF
>once|TRBD2|TRBV7-9|TRBJ2-2
TGTGTCAGCAGCTTACGCGGGGGGCCCGGAGAGCTGTTTTTT
CVSSLRGGPGELFF
>.|.|TRBV6-5|TRBJ1-6
TGTGCCAGCAGGGCCCGTCAGGGTTTGAATTCACCCCTCCACTTT
CASRARQGLNSPLHF
>once|.|TRBV4-3|TRBJ1-5
TGCGCCAGCAGCCAAGAAAACGGCAATCAGCCCCAGCATTTT
CASSQENGNQPQHF
>.|TRBD2|TRBV3-1/TRBV3-2|TRBJ2-3
TGTGCCAGCAGCCAAGATTATGGGAGGGGTACGCAGTATTTT
CASSQDYGRGTQYF
>once|.|TRBV20-1|TRBJ2-1
TGCAGTACTCAGGCTAATGAGCAGTTCTTC
CSTQANEQFF
>few|.|TRBV2|TRBJ1-2
.
CASSTSDRGNTF
>.|.|TRBV5-1|TRBJ1-2
TGCGCCAGCAGCCAGGACAGTAACTATGGCTACACCTTC
CASSQDSNYGYTF
>once|TRBD1|TRBV2|TRBJ2-7
TGTGCCAGCAGCCAACTCCGGGACAGGCCACGGGAGCAGTACTTC
CASSQLRDRPREQYF
>.|TRBD1|TRBV5-8|TRBJ1-5
TGTGCCAGCAGCCTGATCCAGGGGGCGCAGGGCAATCAGCCCCAGCATTTT
CASSLIQGAQGNQPQHF
>.|.|TRBV2|TRBJ1-2
TGTGCCAGCAGTGAAGGGGTGGTGGGCGGCTATGGCTACACCTTC
CASSEGVVGGYGYTF
>.|.|TRBV27|TRBJ2-7
TGTGCCACCCGAGGGGGAGCCAACTACGAGCAGTACTTC
CATRGGANYEQYF
>once|.|TRBV15|TRBJ1-5
TGTGCCACCAGCAGACTGTCCAGGGACCGAAATCAGCCCCAGCATTTT
CATSRLSRDRNQPQHF
>.|.|TRBV9|TRBJ2-3
TGTGCCAGCAGCGTAGTTACAGATACGCAGTATTTT
CASSVVTDTQYF
>.|.|TRBV18|TRBJ2-7
TGTGCCAGCTCAACAGGGTACGAGCAGTACTTC
CASSTGYEQYF
>.|TRBD1|TRBV7-8|TRBJ2-7
TGTGCCAGCAGGTTAGGCCGATCTCTCGACAGGGGGATCCACGAGCAGTACTTC
CASRLGRSLDRGIHEQYF
>.|TRBD2|TRBV6-2/TRBV6-3|TRBJ2-7
TGTGCCAGCAGTTACGAGGCAGCGGGAATCTACGAGCAGTACTTC
CASSYEAAGIYEQYF
>once|TRBD1|TRBV7-2|TRBJ2-7
TGTGCCAGCAGCGAGAACCCCGGACAGGGGGGCTCCTACGAGCAGTACTTC
CASSENPGQGGSYEQYF
>many|.|TRBV6-5|TRBJ1-1
TGTGCCAGCAGACCGTCCATGAACACTGAAGCTTTCTTT
CASRPSMNTEAFF
>.|TRBD1|TRBV6-5|TRBJ1-6
TGTGCCAGCAGTACAGGGGGCGATTCACCCCTCCACTTT
CASSTGGDSPLHF
>.|TRBD2|TRBV5-1|TRBJ2-1
TGCGCCAGCAGCCTGGGACTAGCGGGGTTGAGCTCCTACAATGAGCAGTTCTTC
CASSLGLAGLSSYNEQFF
>.|.|TRBV7-9|TRBJ1-1
TGTGCCAGCAGCTTCTTCATGACCGGGGCTGGGGACACTGAAGCTTTCTTT
CASSFFMTGAGDTEAFF
>once|.|TRBV7-2|TRBJ2-3
TGTGCCAGCAGCGTGGGAGCGGCAGGTTACCAGGGGACAGATACGCAGTATTTT
CASSVGAAGYQGTDTQYF
>.|TRBD1|TRBV6-2/TRBV6-3|TRBJ2-3
TGTGCCAGCAGTTATGGACAGGATAGCACAGATACGCAGTATTTT
CASSYGQDSTDTQYF
>.|TRBD2|TRBV7-8|TRBJ2-1
TGTGCCAGCATCCTTAGGGCGGGGGGGCCCCATGAGCAGTTCTTC
CASILRAGGPHEQFF
>.|TRBD2|TRBV5-4|TRBJ2-2
TGTGCCAGCAGCCCGTCGACTAGCGGGGTCACCGGGGAGCTGTTTTTT
CASSPSTSGVTGELFF
>.|.|TRBV5-1|TRBJ1-6
TGCGCCAGCAGCTTATCTCCAGGGAACAATAATTCACCCCTCCACTTT
CASSLSPGNNNSPLHF
>once|.|TRBV30|TRBJ1-5
TGTGCCTGGAGTGTACAAGGCCTACCGGGGGCGGGTCAGCCCCAGCATTTT
CAWSVQGLPGAGQPQHF
>.|.|TRBV5-1|TRBJ1-4
TGCGCCAGCAGCCTACAAGCAACTAATGAAAAACTGTTTTTT
CASSLQATNEKLFF